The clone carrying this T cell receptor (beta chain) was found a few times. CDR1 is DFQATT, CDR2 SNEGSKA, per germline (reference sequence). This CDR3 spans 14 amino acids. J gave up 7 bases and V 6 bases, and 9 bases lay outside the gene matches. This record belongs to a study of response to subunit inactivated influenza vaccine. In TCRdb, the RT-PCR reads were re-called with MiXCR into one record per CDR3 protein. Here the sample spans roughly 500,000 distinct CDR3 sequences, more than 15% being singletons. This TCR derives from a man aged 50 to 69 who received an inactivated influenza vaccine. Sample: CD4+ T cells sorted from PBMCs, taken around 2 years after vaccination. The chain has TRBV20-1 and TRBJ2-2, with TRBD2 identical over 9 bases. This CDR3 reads CSAAPGLAGGELFF. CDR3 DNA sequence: TGCAGTGCCGCGCCGGGACTAGCAGGCGGGGAGCTGTTTTTT.